The entry below describes one TCR beta chain. The CDR3 consists of 18 residues. Germline loops: CDR1 LGHNT, CDR2 FRNRAP. The trim removed 4 bases at V and 10 bases at J, leaving 21 bases unmatched. These data originate in a study of CD8+CD57+ T cells in acquired aplastic anemia. Study-level background: Average CD4+ read depth in healthy donors was roughly 10 million reads.

It was genomic DNA that served as the template for profiling TCR beta VDJ and CDR3. TCRdb passed the reads through MiXCR, listing each CDR3 protein once. This sample has about 210,000 distinct CDR3 sequences, with 30% to 40% found just once. Sequenced: sorted CD4+, CD8+, or CD8+CD57+ T cells (not recorded which) from PBMCs. The V gene is TRBV12-5, the J gene TRBJ1-4; the match to TRBD1 covers 7 bases. This clonotype originated in a human donor in good health, serving as a control. The CDR3 loop reads CASGSLQGTQGPDGKLFF. The DNA of the CDR3 is TGTGCTAGTGGTTCCTTACAGGGGACGCAAGGTCCCGATGGAAAACTGTTTTTT.